A single sample is the source of the 18 T cell receptor beta chains below, sequenced in a study of CD8 T cells in Susac syndrome. With random hexamers, roughly 0.45 to 1 ug RNA was reverse transcribed. TCRdb used MiXCR to reprocess the immunoSEQ multiplex PCR reads, holding one entry per CDR3 protein. The sample shows around 180,000 distinct CDR3 sequences, 85% to 95% of them seen only once. The specimen was CD8+ T cells from PBMCs. Every receptor here comes from a human donor with multiple sclerosis.

The V call is TRBV30, the J call TRBJ1-5, with D possibly being TRBD1 (5 bases). CDR1 GTSNPN and CDR2 SVGIG come from the germline V gene (reference sequence). CDR3 size: 15 residues. Trimming cost V 1 base and J 3 bases, with 13 bases left between them. The CDR3 DNA is TGTGCCTGGAGTGGGAGGGACCGGGACAATCAGCCCCAGCATTTT. Amino acid sequence: CAWSGRDRDNQPQHF.

This chain links TRBV5-1 with TRBJ1-1; maybe TRBD1 (5 bases). The CDR3 contains 15 residues. Germline CDR1 reads SGHRS; CDR2 reads YFSETQ. V was trimmed by 3 bases and J by 3 bases, leaving 15 bases between them. The CDR3 DNA reads TGCGCCAGCAGCTCGCGGGGGGTTCCTGACACTGAAGCTTTCTTT. This sequence encodes CASSSRGVPDTEAFF.

This chain connects TRBV24-1 to TRBJ2-2; unclear D gene. The CDR3 is 12 amino acids. The V gene lost 12 bases and the J gene lost 7 bases, with 14 bases spanning the gap. Germline CDR1 is KGHDR and CDR2 is SFDVKD. CDR3 in amino acids: CAASSGDGELFF. CDR3 DNA sequence: TGTGCCGCTTCGTCTGGGGACGGGGAGCTGTTTTTT.

The chain uses TRBV5-1 and TRBJ2-7; D is possibly TRBD1 or TRBD2 (6 bases each). Germline V CDR1 and CDR2: SGHRS, YFSETQ. CDR3 length equals 16 residues. The V and J ends lost 7 bases and 1 base respectively, with 21 bases between them. Here the CDR3 reads CASGQWGDTNSYEQYF. The CDR3 DNA reads TGCGCCAGCGGGCAGTGGGGGGACACCAATTCCTACGAGCAGTACTTC.

V and J are TRBV11-2 and TRBJ2-7, with D uncertain. CDR1 and CDR2 from the germline V gene are SGHAT and FQNNGV. This CDR3 region has 12 residues. With 0 bases removed from V and 3 bases from J, the gap between germline ends came to 3 bases. CDR3 loop: CASSLDRYEQYF. The CDR3 region has the DNA TGTGCCAGCAGCTTAGATCGCTACGAGCAGTACTTC.

This chain links TRBV9 with TRBJ2-2; D unclear. CDR3 length: 13 residues. V was pared by 0 bases and J by 4 bases, with 4 bases between. Germline V gene lookup returns CDR1 SGDLS and CDR2 YYNGEE. DNA of the CDR3: TGTGCCAGCAGCGTAGTGGGCACCGGGGAGCTGTTTTTT. Protein: CASSVVGTGELFF.

The gene calls are TRBV27 and TRBJ1-6, with 9 nucleotides matching TRBD1. V dropped 8 bases and J dropped 7; count of bases not matched to a gene: 15. The germline V gene has CDR1 MNHEY and CDR2 SMNVEV (reference sequence). This CDR3 has 17 residues. The DNA for the CDR3 is TGTGCCAGCCTTCAGCGTGCCTCCGGGACAGGGAATTCACCCCTCCACTTT. It translates to CASLQRASGTGNSPLHF.

V and J are TRBV27 and TRBJ2-7; D might be TRBD1 or TRBD2, each matching 5 bases. Between the trimmed V and J ends, which lost 11 bases and 2 bases, there was a span of 16 bases. This CDR3 spans 13 amino acids. The germline gives CDR1 MNHEY, CDR2 SMNVEV (reference sequence). This CDR3 reads CAWGTHRTYEQYF. CDR3 DNA sequence: TGTGCCTGGGGGACCCACCGAACCTACGAGCAGTACTTC.

The rearrangement links TRBV30 to TRBJ2-1; D gene uncertain. The length of the CDR3 is 14 residues. Per the germline V gene, CDR1 is GTSNPN and CDR2 is SVGIG (reference sequence). The V end was cut by 0 bases, the J end by 5 bases, with 11 bases between. CDR3 residues: CAWSVLGFHNEQFF. CDR3 bases: TGTGCCTGGAGTGTTCTAGGGTTCCACAATGAGCAGTTCTTC.

V is TRBV7-3 and J is TRBJ1-5; D call uncertain. V lost 5 bases and J lost 2, with 13 bases in between. Germline CDR1 is SGHTA and CDR2 is FQGTGA. The CDR3 is 15 amino acids. In DNA form, the CDR3 reads TGTGCCAGCAGCCCGGACGGGATTGGCAATCAGCCCCAGCATTTT. It is translated as CASSPDGIGNQPQHF. Full variable domain (outside the CDR3, taken from reference TRBV7-3 and TRBJ1-5): GAGVSQTPSNKVTEKGKYVELRCDPISGHTALYWYRQSLGQGPEFLIYFQGTGAADDSGLPNDRFFAVRPEGSVSTLKIQRTERGDSAVYLCASSPDGIGNQPQHFGDGTRLSIL.

V is TRBV3-1 and J is TRBJ2-5; TRBD2 aligns across 10 bases. V lost 1 base to trimming and J lost 2 bases; unmatched junction nucleotides: 4. This CDR3 has 16 amino acids. Germline CDR1 is LGHDT and CDR2 is YNNKEL (reference sequence). This CDR3 is CASSQAELAGQETQYF. The CDR3 DNA follows: TGTGCCAGCAGCCAAGCCGAACTAGCGGGACAAGAGACCCAGTACTTC.

V gene TRBV9 combines with J gene TRBJ2-7; 7 nucleotides agree with TRBD1. This CDR3 has 15 residues. V gave up 1 base and J gave up 1 base; unmatched junction bases: 5. The germline V gene has CDR1 SGDLS and CDR2 YYNGEE. CDR3: CASSVTGTDSYEQYF. In DNA form, the CDR3 reads TGTGCCAGCAGCGTAACCGGGACAGATTCCTACGAGCAGTACTTC.

The chain is built from TRBV19 and TRBJ2-1; maybe TRBD2 (6 bases). The CDR3 extends over 15 amino acids. CDR1 is LNHDA, CDR2 SQIVND, per germline (reference sequence). V was clipped by 4 bases and J by 2 bases, with 12 bases between them. This CDR3 reads CASSTLASPYNEQFF. For the CDR3, the DNA is TGTGCCAGTAGTACCCTAGCGAGCCCCTACAATGAGCAGTTCTTC.

The V call is TRBV7-3, the J call TRBJ2-1; 8 bases map to TRBD2. Germline CDR1 SGHTA, CDR2 FQGTGA. This CDR3 contains 14 residues. After removal of 3 bases from V and 7 bases from J, the junction contained 5 bases not matched to a gene. The DNA for the CDR3 is TGTGCCAGCAGCTTGTTAGCGGGGATGAATGAGCAGTTCTTC. It codes for CASSLLAGMNEQFF.

A single count supports this clonotype. This chain connects TRBV9 to TRBJ2-1; D is uncertain. V dropped 0 bases and J dropped 2 bases, with 12 bases sitting between them. This CDR3 has 16 residues. Looked up from germline, CDR1 is SGDLS and CDR2 is YYNGEE. The CDR3 DNA follows: TGTGCCAGCAGCGTAGGTATGGCGACTGCCTACAATGAGCAGTTCTTC. It specifies CASSVGMATAYNEQFF.

This clonotype was counted a single time. The chain is built from TRBV20-1 and TRBJ2-7; D is ambiguous. The CDR3 is 13 amino acids. The V end was cut by 0 bases, the J end by 3 bases, with 9 bases between. In germline, CDR1 is DFQATT, CDR2 SNEGSKA (reference sequence). CDR3 sequence: CSARDPNRYEQYF. In DNA, the CDR3 is TGCAGTGCTAGAGACCCCAACCGCTACGAGCAGTACTTC.

The chain couples TRBV9 to TRBJ2-3, with D possibly TRBD2 on 6 matching bases. CDR1 is SGDLS and CDR2 is YYNGEE in the germline V gene. Trimming stripped 4 bases from V and 6 bases from J, with 12 bases between. This CDR3 is 13 amino acids long. CDR3 bases: TGTGCCAGCAGCAGGTGGGGGGATGATACGCAGTATTTT. As protein: CASSRWGDDTQYF.

This clonotype was counted a single time. The chain combines TRBV6-5 with TRBJ2-1; D possibly uses TRBD1 or TRBD2 (5 bases each). The CDR3 has 14 amino acids. In germline, CDR1 is MNHEY, CDR2 SVGAGI. The V end was cut by 6 bases, the J end by 5 bases, with 14 bases between. DNA for the CDR3: TGTGCCAGCAGAACTCATGGGACCAACAATGAGCAGTTCTTC. It codes for CASRTHGTNNEQFF.